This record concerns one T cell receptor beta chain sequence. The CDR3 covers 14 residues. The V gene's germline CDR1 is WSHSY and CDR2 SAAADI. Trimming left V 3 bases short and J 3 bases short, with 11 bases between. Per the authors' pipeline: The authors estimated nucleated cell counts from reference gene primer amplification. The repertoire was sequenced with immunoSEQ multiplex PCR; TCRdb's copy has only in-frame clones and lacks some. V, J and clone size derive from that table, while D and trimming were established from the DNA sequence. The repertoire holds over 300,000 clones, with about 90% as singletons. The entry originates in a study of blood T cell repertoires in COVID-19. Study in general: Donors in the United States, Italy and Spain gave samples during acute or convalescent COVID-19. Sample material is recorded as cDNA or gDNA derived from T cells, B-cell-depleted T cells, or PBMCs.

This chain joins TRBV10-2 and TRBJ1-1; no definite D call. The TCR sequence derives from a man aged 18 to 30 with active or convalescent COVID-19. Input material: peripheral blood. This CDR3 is CASSEWQDDTEAFF. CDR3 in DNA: TGCGCCAGCAGTGAATGGCAGGATGACACTGAAGCTTTCTTT.